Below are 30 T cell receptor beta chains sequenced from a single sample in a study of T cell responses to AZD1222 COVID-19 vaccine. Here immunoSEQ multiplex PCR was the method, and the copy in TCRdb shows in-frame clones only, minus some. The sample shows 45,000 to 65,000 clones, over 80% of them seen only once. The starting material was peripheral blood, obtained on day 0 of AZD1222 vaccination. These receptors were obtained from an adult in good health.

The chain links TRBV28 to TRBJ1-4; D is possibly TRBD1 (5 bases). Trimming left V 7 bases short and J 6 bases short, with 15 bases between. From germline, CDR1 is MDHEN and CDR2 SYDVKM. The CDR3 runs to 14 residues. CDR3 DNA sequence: TGTGCCAGCACCCCCGGGGGGTCCGATGAAAAACTGTTTTTT. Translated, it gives CASTPGGSDEKLFF.

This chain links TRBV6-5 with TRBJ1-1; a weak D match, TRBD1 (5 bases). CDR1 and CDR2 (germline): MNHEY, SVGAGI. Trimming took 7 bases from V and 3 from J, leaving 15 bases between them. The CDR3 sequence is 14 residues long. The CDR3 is CASTGGRGYTEAFF. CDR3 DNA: TGTGCCAGCACCGGTGGAAGGGGTTACACTGAAGCTTTCTTT.

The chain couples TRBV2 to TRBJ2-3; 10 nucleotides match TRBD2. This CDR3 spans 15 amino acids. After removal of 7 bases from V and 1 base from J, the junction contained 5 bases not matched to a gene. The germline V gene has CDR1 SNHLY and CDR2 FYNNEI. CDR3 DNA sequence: TGTGCCAGCAACCTAGCGGGGGTAGGCACAGATACGCAGTATTTT. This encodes CASNLAGVGTDTQYF.

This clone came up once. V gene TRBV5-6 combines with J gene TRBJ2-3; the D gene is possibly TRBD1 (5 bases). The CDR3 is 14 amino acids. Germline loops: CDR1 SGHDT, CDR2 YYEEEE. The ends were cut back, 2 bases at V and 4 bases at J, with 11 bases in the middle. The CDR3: CASSFNLGADTQYF. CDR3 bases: TGTGCCAGCAGCTTTAATCTAGGGGCAGATACGCAGTATTTT.

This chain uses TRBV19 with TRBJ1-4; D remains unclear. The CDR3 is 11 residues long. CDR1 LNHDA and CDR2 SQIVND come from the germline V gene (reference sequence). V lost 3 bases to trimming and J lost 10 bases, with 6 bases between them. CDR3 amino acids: CASSMRGKLFF. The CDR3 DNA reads TGTGCCAGTAGTATGCGGGGAAAACTGTTTTTT.

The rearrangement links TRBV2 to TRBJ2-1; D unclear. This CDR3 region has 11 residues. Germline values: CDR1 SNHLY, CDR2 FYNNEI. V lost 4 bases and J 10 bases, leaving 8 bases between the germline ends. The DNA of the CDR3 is TGTGCCAGCAGTGTCTTTGACGAGCAGTTCTTC. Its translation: CASSVFDEQFF.

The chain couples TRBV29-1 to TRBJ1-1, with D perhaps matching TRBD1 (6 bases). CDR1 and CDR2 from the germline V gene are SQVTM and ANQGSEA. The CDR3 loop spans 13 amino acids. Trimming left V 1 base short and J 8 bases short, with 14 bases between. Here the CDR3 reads CSVEVTQGAEAFF. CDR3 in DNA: TGCAGCGTTGAAGTTACACAGGGAGCAGAAGCTTTCTTT.

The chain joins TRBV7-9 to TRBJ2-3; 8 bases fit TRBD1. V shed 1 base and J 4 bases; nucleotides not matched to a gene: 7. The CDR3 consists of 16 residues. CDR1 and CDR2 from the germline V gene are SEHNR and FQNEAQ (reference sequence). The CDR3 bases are TGTGCCAGCAGCTTAGGGCAGGGGGCCCCCCCAGATACGCAGTATTTT. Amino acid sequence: CASSLGQGAPPDTQYF.

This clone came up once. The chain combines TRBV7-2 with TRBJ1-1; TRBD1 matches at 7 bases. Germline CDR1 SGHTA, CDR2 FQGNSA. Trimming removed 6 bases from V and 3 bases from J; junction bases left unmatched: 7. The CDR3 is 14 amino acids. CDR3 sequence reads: CASSSDREHTEAFF. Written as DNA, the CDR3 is TGTGCCAGCAGTTCTGACAGGGAACACACTGAAGCTTTCTTT.

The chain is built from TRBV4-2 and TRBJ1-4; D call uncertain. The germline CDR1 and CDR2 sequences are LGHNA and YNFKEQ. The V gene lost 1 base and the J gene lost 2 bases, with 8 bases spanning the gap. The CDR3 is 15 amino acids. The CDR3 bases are TGTGCCAGCAGCCAAGCGGGGTGGACTAATGAAAAACTGTTTTTT. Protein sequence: CASSQAGWTNEKLFF.

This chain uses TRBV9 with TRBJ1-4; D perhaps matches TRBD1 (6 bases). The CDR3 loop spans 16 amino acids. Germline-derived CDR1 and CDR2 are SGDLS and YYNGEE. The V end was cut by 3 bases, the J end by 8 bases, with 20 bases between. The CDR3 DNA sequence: TGTGCCAGCAGCGCAGATCCATACACAGGGCGAGAAAAACTGTTTTTT. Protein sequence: CASSADPYTGREKLFF.

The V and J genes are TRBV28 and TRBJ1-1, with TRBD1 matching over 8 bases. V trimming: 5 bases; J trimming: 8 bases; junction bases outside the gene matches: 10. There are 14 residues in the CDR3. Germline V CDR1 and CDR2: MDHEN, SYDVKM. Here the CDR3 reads CASSRRGLGFEAFF. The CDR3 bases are TGTGCCAGCAGTCGCAGGGGGCTCGGATTCGAAGCTTTCTTT.

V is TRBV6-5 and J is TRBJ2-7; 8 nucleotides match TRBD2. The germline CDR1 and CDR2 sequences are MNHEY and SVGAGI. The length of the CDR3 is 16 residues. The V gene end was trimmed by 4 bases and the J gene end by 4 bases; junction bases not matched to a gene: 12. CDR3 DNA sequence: TGTGCCAGCAGTTGGGCGCCGGGACGGGAGGGGTACGAGCAGTACTTC. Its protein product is CASSWAPGREGYEQYF.

The CDR3 spells CASTFGLAYNEQFF. The CDR3 region has the DNA TGTGCCAGCACTTTCGGACTAGCCTACAATGAGCAGTTCTTC. The chain carries TRBV7-2 and TRBJ2-1; TRBD2 agrees at 7 bases. V dropped 7 bases and J dropped 2; count of bases not matched to a gene: 5. Germline V gives CDR1 SGHTA, CDR2 FQGNSA. This CDR3 region has 14 residues.

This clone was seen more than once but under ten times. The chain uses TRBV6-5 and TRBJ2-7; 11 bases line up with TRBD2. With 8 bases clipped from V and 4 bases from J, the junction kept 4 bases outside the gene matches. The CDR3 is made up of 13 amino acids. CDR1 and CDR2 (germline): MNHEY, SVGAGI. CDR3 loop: CASGGLADYEQYF. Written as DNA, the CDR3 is TGTGCCAGCGGGGGACTAGCGGATTACGAGCAGTACTTC.

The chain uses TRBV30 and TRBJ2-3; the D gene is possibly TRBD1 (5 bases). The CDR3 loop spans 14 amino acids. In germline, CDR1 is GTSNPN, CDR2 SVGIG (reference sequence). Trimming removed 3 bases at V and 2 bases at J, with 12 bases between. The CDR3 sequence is CAWRQGLDTDTQYF. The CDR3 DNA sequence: TGTGCCTGGAGGCAGGGTCTTGACACAGATACGCAGTATTTT.

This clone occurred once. The CDR3: CASSQYRGECQETQYF. The CDR3 DNA follows: TGCGCCAGCAGTCAATACAGGGGTGAGTGCCAAGAGACCCAGTACTTC. V is TRBV23-1 and J is TRBJ2-5; 7 nucleotides align to TRBD1. TRBV23-1 falls under the ORF class, with uncertain function. V lost 1 base to trimming and J lost 1 base; unmatched junction nucleotides: 6. This CDR3 is 16 amino acids long.

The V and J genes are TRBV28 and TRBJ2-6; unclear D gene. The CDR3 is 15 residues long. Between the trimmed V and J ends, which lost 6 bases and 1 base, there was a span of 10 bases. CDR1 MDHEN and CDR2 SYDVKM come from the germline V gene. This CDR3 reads CASSTRRSGANVLTF. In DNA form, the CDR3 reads TGTGCCAGCAGCACCCGAAGATCTGGGGCCAACGTCCTGACTTTC.

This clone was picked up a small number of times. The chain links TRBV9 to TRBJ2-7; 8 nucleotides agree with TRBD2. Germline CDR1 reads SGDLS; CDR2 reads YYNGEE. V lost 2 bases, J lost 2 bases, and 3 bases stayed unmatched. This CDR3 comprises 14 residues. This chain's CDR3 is CASSVEAGAYEQYF. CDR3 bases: TGTGCCAGCAGCGTTGAAGCGGGGGCCTACGAGCAGTACTTC.

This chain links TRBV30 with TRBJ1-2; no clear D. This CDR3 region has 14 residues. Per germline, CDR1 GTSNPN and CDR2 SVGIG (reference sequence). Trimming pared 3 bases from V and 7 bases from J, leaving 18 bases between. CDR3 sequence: CAWRPPARSGGYTF. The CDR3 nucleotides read TGTGCCTGGAGACCCCCGGCTCGGAGCGGTGGCTACACCTTC.

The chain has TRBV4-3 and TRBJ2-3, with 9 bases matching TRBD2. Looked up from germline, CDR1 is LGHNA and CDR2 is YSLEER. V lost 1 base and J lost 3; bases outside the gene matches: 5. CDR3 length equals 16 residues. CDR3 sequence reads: CASSQVWAGGTDTQYF. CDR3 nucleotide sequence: TGCGCCAGCAGCCAAGTCTGGGCGGGAGGGACAGATACGCAGTATTTT.

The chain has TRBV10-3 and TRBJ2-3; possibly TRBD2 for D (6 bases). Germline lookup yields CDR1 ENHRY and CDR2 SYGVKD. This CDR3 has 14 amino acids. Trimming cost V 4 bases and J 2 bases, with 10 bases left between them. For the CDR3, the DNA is TGTGCCATCAGTGGGACTAAGGACACAGATACGCAGTATTTT. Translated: CAISGTKDTDTQYF.

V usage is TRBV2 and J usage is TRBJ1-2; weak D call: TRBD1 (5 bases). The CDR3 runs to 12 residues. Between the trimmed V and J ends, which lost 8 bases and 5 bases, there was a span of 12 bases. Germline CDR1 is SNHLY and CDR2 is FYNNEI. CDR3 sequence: CASRQGTYGYTF. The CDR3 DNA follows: TGTGCCAGCCGGCAGGGAACATATGGCTACACCTTC.

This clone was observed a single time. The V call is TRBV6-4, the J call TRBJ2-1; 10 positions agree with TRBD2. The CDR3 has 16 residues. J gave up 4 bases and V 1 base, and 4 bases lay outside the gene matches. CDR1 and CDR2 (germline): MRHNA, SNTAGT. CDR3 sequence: CASSDFPSGSYNEQFF. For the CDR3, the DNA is TGTGCCAGCAGTGACTTTCCTAGCGGGAGTTACAATGAGCAGTTCTTC.

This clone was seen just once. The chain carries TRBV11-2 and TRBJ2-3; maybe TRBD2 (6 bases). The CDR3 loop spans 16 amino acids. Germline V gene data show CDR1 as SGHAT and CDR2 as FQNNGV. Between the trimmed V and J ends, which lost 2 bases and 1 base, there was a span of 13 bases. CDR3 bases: TGTGCCAGCAGCTTATTGACGGGAGTAGGCACAGATACGCAGTATTTT. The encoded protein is CASSLLTGVGTDTQYF.

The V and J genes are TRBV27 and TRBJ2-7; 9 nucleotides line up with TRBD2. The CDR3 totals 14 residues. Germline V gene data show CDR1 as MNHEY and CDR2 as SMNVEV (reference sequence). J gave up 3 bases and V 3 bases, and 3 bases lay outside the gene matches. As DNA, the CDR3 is TGTGCCAGCAGTTTGGGACTAGCAGTCTACGAGCAGTACTTC. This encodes CASSLGLAVYEQYF.

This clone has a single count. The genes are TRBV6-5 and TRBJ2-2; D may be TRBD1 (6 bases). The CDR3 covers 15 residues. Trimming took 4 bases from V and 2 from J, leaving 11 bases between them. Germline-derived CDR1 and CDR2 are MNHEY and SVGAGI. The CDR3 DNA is TGTGCCAGCAGTTGGACAGTGCCCAACACCGGGGAGCTGTTTTTT. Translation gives CASSWTVPNTGELFF.

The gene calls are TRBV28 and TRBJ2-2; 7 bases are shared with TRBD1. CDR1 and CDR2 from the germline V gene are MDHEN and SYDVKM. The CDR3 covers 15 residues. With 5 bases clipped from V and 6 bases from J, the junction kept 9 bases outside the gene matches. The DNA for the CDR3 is TGTGCCAGCAGTCCGACAGGGATTGGGGCCGGGGAGCTGTTTTTT. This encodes CASSPTGIGAGELFF.

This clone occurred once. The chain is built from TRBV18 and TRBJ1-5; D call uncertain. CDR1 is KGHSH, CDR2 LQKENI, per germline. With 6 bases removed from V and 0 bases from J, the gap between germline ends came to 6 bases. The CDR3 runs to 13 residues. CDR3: CASSLHSNQPQHF. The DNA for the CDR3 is TGTGCCAGCTCCCTGCATAGCAATCAGCCCCAGCATTTT.

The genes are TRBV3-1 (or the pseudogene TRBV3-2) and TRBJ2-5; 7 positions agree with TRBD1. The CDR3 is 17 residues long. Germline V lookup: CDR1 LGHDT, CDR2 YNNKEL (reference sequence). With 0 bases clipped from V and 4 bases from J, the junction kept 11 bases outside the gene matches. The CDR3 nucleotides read TGTGCCAGCAGCCAAGAAGGGAAAAGGGGGCGTGGAGAGACCCAGTACTTC. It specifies CASSQEGKRGRGETQYF.